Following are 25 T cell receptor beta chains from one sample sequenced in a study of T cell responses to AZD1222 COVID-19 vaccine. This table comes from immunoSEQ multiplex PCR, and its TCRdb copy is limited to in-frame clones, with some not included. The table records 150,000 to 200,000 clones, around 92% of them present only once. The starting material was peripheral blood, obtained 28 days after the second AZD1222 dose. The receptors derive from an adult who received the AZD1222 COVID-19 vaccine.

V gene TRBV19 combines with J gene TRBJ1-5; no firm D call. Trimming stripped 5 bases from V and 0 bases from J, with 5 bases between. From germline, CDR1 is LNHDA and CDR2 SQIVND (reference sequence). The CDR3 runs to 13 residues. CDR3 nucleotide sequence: TGTGCCAGTAGTCAGGTTAGCAATCAGCCCCAGCATTTT. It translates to CASSQVSNQPQHF.

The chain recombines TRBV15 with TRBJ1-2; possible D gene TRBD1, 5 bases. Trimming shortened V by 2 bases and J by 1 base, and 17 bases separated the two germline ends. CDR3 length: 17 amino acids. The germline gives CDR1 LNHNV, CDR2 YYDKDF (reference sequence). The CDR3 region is CATSRLLDTRSNYGYTF. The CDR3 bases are TGTGCCACCAGCAGATTATTGGACACCAGGAGTAACTATGGCTACACCTTC.

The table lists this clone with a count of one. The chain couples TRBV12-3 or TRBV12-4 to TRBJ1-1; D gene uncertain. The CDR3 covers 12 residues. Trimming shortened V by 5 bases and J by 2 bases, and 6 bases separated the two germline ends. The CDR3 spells CASSEYNTEAFF. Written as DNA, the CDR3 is TGTGCCAGCAGTGAGTACAACACTGAAGCTTTCTTT.

CDR3 protein: CASSLGYPNTGELFF. DNA of the CDR3: TGTGCCAGCAGCTTGGGCTACCCAAACACCGGGGAGCTGTTTTTT. The V and J genes are TRBV5-4 and TRBJ2-2; D unresolved. The CDR3 runs to 15 residues. Trimming removed 0 bases at V and 2 bases at J, with 8 bases between. Per germline, CDR1 SGHNT and CDR2 YYREEE (reference sequence).

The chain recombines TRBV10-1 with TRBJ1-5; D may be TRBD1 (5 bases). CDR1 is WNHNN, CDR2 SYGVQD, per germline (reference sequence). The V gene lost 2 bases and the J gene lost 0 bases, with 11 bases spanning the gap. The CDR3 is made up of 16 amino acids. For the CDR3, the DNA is TGCGCCAGCAGTGAGCCCCAGGGTTATAGCAATCAGCCCCAGCATTTT. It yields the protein CASSEPQGYSNQPQHF.

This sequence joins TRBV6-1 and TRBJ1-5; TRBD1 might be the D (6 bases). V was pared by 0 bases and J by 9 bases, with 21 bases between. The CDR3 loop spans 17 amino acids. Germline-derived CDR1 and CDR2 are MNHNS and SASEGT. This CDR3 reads CASSEAWGPGSWGPQHF. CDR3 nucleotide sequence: TGTGCCAGCAGTGAAGCGTGGGGGCCCGGCTCCTGGGGGCCCCAGCATTTT.

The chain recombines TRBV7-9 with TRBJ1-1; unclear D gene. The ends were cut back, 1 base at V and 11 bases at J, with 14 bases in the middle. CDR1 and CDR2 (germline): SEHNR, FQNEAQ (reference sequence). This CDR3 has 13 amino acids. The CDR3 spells CASSLGGSLGAFF. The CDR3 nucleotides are TGTGCCAGCAGCTTAGGCGGCAGCCTAGGTGCTTTCTTT.

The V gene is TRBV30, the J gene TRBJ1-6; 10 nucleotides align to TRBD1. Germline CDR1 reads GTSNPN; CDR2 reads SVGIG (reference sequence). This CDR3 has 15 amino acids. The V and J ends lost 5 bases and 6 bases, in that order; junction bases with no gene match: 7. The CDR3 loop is CAWGDRGTLNSPLHF. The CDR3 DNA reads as TGTGCCTGGGGGGACAGGGGAACCCTTAATTCACCCCTCCACTTT. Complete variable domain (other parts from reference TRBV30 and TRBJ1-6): SQTIHQWPATLVQPVGSPLSLECTVEGTSNPNLYWYRQAAGRGLQLLFYSVGIGQISSEVPQNLSASRPQDRQFILSSKKLLLSDSGFYLCAWGDRGTLNSPLHFGNGTRLTVT.

CDR3 coding DNA: TGTGCCAGCAGCCAAGATGTGTGGTCTTGGGTCTCGGGAAACACCATATATTTT. Translated: CASSQDVWSWVSGNTIYF. V gene TRBV4-2 combines with J gene TRBJ1-3; D gene ambiguous. The CDR3 runs 18 residues. CDR1 and CDR2 from the germline V gene are LGHNA and YNFKEQ. V lost 0 bases to trimming and J lost 4 bases, with 19 bases between them.

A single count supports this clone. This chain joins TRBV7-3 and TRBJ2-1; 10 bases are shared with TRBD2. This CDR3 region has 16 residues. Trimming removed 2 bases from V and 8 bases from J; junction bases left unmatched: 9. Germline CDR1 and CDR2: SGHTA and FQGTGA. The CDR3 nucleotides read TGTGCCAGCAGCTTAGGGGGACTAGCGAGCGGGTATGAGCAGTTCTTC. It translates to CASSLGGLASGYEQFF.

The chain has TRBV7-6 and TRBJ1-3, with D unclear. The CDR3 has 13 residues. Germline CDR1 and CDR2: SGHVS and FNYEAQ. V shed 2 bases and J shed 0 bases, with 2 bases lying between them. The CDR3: CASSLTSGNTIYF. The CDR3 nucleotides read TGTGCCAGCAGCTTAACCTCTGGAAACACCATATATTTT. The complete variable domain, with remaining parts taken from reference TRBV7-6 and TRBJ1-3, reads GAGVSQSPRYKVTKRGQDVALRCDPISGHVSLYWYRQALGQGPEFLTYFNYEAQQDKSGLPNDRFSAERPEGSISTLTIQRTEQRDSAMYRCASSLTSGNTIYFGEGSWLTVV.

CDR3 residues: CASSIRTGNTEAFF. DNA of the CDR3: TGTGCCAGTAGTATCCGGACGGGGAACACTGAAGCTTTCTTT. The J gene is TRBJ1-1, the V gene TRBV19, with D uncertain. The CDR3 is 14 amino acids. Germline CDR1 reads LNHDA; CDR2 reads SQIVND (reference sequence). Trimming left V 3 bases short and J 1 base short, with 9 bases between.

CDR3 loop: CASSLAQNYGYTF. The CDR3, as DNA: TGCGCCAGCAGCTTGGCTCAGAACTATGGCTACACCTTC. The chain is built from TRBV5-1 and TRBJ1-2; no definite D call. This CDR3 spans 13 amino acids. Germline lookup yields CDR1 SGHRS and CDR2 YFSETQ. Between the trimmed V and J ends, which lost 0 bases and 2 bases, there was a span of 5 bases. The full variable domain, its missing parts supplied by reference TRBV5-1 and TRBJ1-2, is KAGVTQTPRYLIKTRGQQVTLSCSPISGHRSVSWYQQTPGQGLQFLFEYFSETQRNKGNFPGRFSGRQFSNSRSEMNVSTLELGDSALYLCASSLAQNYGYTFGSGTRLTVV.

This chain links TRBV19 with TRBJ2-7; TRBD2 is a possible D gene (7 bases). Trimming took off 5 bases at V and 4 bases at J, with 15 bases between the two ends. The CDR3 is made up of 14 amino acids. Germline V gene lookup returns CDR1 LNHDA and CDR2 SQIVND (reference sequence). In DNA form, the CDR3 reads TGTGCCAGTAGTGCCGGGGGGCGGGAGTACGAGCAGTACTTC. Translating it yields CASSAGGREYEQYF.

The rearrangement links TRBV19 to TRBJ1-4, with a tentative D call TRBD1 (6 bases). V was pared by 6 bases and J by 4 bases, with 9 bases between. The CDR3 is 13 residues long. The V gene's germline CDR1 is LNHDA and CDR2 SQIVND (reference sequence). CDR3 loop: CASRDSLNEKLFF. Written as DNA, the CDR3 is TGTGCCAGTAGGGACAGTCTTAATGAAAAACTGTTTTTT.

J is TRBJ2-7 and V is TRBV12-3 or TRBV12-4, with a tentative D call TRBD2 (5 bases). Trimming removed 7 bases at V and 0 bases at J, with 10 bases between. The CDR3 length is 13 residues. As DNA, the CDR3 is TGTGCCAGCACCCCCGGGGTCTCCTACGAGCAGTACTTC. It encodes CASTPGVSYEQYF.

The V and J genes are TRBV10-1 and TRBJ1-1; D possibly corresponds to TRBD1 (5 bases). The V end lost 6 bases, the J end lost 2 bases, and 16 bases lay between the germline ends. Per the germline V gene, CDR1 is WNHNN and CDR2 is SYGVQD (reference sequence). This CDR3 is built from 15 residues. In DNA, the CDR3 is TGCGCCAGCAGCCCTCAGACAGTAATAAACACTGAAGCTTTCTTT. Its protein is CASSPQTVINTEAFF.

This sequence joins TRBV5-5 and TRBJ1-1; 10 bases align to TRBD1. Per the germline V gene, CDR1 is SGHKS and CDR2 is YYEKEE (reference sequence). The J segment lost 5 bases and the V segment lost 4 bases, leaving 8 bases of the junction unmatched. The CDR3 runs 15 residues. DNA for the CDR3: TGTGCCAGCAGCCTCGGGACAGGGGTAGAGACTGAAGCTTTCTTT. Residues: CASSLGTGVETEAFF. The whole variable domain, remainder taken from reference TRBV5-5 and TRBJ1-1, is DAGVTQSPTHLIKTRGQQVTLRCSPISGHKSVSWYQQVLGQGPQFIFQYYEKEERGRGNFPDRFSARQFPNYSSELNVNALLLGDSALYLCASSLGTGVETEAFFGQGTRLTVV.

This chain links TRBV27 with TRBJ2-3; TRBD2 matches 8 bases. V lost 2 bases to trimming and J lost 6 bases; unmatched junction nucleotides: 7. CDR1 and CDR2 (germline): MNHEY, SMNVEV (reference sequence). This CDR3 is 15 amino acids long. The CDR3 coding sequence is TGTGCCAGCAGTTTAGCGGGGGGAACGTGGGATACGCAGTATTTT. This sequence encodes CASSLAGGTWDTQYF.

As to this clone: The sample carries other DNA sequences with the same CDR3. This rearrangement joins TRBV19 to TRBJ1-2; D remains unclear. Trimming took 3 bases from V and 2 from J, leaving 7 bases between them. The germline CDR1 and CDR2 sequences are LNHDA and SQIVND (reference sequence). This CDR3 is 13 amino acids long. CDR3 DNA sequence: TGTGCCAGTAGTATTGCAGGAAACTATGGCTACACCTTC. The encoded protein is CASSIAGNYGYTF. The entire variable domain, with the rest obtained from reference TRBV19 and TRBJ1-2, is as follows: DGGITQSPKYLFRKEGQNVTLSCEQNLNHDAMYWYRQDPGQGLRLIYYSQIVNDFQKGDIAEGYSVSREKKESFPLTVTSAQKNPTAFYLCASSIAGNYGYTFGSGTRLTVV.

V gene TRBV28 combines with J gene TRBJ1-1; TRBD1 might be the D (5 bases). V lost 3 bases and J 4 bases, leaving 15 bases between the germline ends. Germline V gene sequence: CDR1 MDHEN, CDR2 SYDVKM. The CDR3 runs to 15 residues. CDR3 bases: TGTGCCAGCAGTTTTTTTGGCAGGGCGACCACTGAAGCTTTCTTT. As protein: CASSFFGRATTEAFF. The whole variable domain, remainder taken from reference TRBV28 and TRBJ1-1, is DVKVTQSSRYLVKRTGEKVFLECVQDMDHENMFWYRQDPGLGLRLIYFSYDVKMKEKGDIPEGYSVSREKKERFSLILESASTNQTSMYLCASSFFGRATTEAFFGQGTRLTVV.

In DNA form, the CDR3 reads TGTGCCAGCAGCACCCTGAAGGGGAACTCTGGAAACACCATATATTTT. Protein sequence: CASSTLKGNSGNTIYF. The rearrangement links TRBV11-2 to TRBJ1-3, with D maybe TRBD1 (5 bases). The CDR3 is 16 amino acids. The V and J ends lost 5 bases and 0 bases respectively, with 14 bases between them. Germline loops: CDR1 SGHAT, CDR2 FQNNGV.

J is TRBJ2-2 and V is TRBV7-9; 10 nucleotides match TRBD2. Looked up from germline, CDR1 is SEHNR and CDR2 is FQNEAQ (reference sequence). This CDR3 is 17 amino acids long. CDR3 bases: TGTGCAAGCCAATTGGGAGCGGGAGGGCCGAACACCGGGGAGCTGTTTTTT. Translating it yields CASQLGAGGPNTGELFF.

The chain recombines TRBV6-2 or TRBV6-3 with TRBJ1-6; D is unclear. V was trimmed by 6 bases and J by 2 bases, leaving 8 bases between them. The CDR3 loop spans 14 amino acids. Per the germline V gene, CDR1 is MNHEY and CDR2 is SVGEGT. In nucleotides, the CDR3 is TGTGCCAGCAGCGTTCGGCCCTATAATTCACCCCTCCACTTT. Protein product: CASSVRPYNSPLHF.

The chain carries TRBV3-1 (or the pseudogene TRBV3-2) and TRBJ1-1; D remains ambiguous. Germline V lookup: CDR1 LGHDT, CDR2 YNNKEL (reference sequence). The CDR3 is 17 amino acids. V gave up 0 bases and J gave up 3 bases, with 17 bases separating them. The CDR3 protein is CASSQDPTLADYTEAFF. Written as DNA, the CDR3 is TGTGCCAGCAGCCAAGATCCCACCTTGGCTGACTACACTGAAGCTTTCTTT.